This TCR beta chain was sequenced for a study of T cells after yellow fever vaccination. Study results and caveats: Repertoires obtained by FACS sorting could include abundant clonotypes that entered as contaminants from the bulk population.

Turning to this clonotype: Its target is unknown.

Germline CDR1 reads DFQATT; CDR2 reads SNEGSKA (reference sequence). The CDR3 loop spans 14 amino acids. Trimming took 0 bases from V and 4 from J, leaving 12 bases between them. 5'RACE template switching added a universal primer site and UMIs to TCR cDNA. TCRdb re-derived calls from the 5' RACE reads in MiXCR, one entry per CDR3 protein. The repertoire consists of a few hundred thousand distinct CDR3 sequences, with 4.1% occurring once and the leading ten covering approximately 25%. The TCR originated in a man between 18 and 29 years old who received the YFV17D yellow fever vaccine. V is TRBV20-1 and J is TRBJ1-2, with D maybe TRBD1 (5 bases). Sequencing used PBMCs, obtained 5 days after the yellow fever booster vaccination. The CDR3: CSARDLSDTYGYTF. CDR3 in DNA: TGCAGTGCTAGAGATTTATCGGACACCTATGGCTACACCTTC.